This passage covers 17 T cell receptor beta chains from one sample sequenced in a study of graft-versus-host responses after intestinal transplantation. The starting material, graft tissue, was processed to release intraepithelial and lamina propria lymphocytes. Method: immunoSEQ multiplex PCR; TCRdb's copy keeps in-frame clones and lacks some. This table has 15,000 to 20,000 clones, roughly 72% appearing once. The specimen was ileum tissue, collected less than 21 days after intestinal transplant. The receptor source for this set is a human patient who received an intestinal transplant, so some T cells may come from the graft donor.

This chain links TRBV2 with TRBJ2-7, with 8 bases fitting TRBD1. This CDR3 contains 16 residues. Per germline, CDR1 SNHLY and CDR2 FYNNEI. Trimming took 4 bases from V and 9 from J; bases not matched to a gene: 17. In nucleotides, the CDR3 is TGTGCCAGCAGTGCAATACGTGGGACAGGCCAAGTCGGGCAGTACTTC. It codes for CASSAIRGTGQVGQYF.

This clone was detected a few times. The J gene is TRBJ2-7, the V gene TRBV7-9; tentative D call: TRBD2 (5 bases). Trimming cost V 6 bases and J 2 bases, with 17 bases left between them. This CDR3 spans 15 amino acids. Germline loops: CDR1 SEHNR, CDR2 FQNEAQ (reference sequence). CDR3 sequence (DNA): TGTGCCAGCAGTTCCGGCCGGGAAGCGGCCTACGAGCAGTACTTC. It encodes CASSSGREAAYEQYF.

The chain employs TRBV4-1 and TRBJ1-1; 9 nucleotides agree with TRBD1. Germline V lookup: CDR1 MGHRA, CDR2 YSYEKL. The V gene end was trimmed by 3 bases and the J gene end by 1 base; junction bases not matched to a gene: 3. The CDR3 consists of 15 residues. The CDR3 sequence is CASSHVQGANTEAFF. In nucleotides, the CDR3 is TGCGCCAGCAGCCATGTACAGGGGGCGAACACTGAAGCTTTCTTT.

In its sample, this clone ranks as medium-sized. The chain joins TRBV7-3 to TRBJ1-2, with TRBD1 matching 9 bases. Losses at the gene ends were 6 bases for V and 5 bases for J; bases not matched to a gene: 10. CDR1 and CDR2 (germline): SGHTA, FQGTGA. The CDR3 spans 15 residues. CDR3 region: CASSPSPGQGYGYTF. The CDR3 DNA is TGTGCCAGCAGTCCCTCACCGGGACAGGGTTATGGCTACACCTTC. The entire variable domain, with the rest obtained from reference TRBV7-3 and TRBJ1-2, is as follows: GAGVSQTPSNKVTEKGKYVELRCDPISGHTALYWYRQSLGQGPEFLIYFQGTGAADDSGLPNDRFFAVRPEGSVSTLKIQRTERGDSAVYLCASSPSPGQGYGYTFGSGTRLTVV.

The DNA for the CDR3 is TGTGCCAGCTCACCAGCGGTAGGGGTCCACGGTGGTTCACCCCTCCACTTT. Translating it yields CASSPAVGVHGGSPLHF. The rearrangement links TRBV18 to TRBJ1-6; tentatively, D is TRBD1 (5 bases). Germline CDR1 is KGHSH and CDR2 is LQKENI. Trimming removed 2 bases at V and 9 bases at J, with 20 bases between. The CDR3 totals 17 residues.

V is TRBV15 and J is TRBJ1-3, with 9 bases lining up with TRBD1. The CDR3 consists of 16 residues. From germline, CDR1 is LNHNV and CDR2 YYDKDF (reference sequence). V lost 1 base and J lost 2; bases outside the gene matches: 3. The CDR3 bases are TGTGCCACCAGCAGAGGACAGGGGGTGGCTGGAAACACCATATATTTT. This sequence encodes CATSRGQGVAGNTIYF.

The V gene is TRBV18, the J gene TRBJ1-4; tentatively, D is TRBD1 (6 bases). This CDR3 spans 15 amino acids. Germline-derived CDR1 and CDR2 are KGHSH and LQKENI. Trimming shortened V by 4 bases and J by 2 bases, and 11 bases separated the two germline ends. CDR3 sequence reads: CASSQQGATNEKLFF. The CDR3 DNA sequence: TGTGCCAGCTCACAACAGGGTGCCACTAATGAAAAACTGTTTTTT.

The genes are TRBV15 and TRBJ1-6; D is possibly TRBD1 (5 bases). V was shortened by 1 base and J by 10 bases, with 11 bases between the two germline ends. CDR1 and CDR2 (germline): LNHNV, YYDKDF (reference sequence). The CDR3 runs 14 residues. CDR3 coding DNA: TGTGCCACCAGCAGAGGGGGGGGATTCTCACCCCTCCACTTT. Translation gives CATSRGGGFSPLHF. Full variable domain (remainder filled in from reference TRBV15 and TRBJ1-6): DAMVIQNPRYQVTQFGKPVTLSCSQTLNHNVMYWYQQKSSQAPKLLFHYYDKDFNNEADTPDNFQSRRPNTSFCFLDIRSPGLGDTAMYLCATSRGGGFSPLHFGNGTRLTVT.

The chain recombines TRBV5-8 with TRBJ2-4, with 10 bases that match TRBD2. The CDR3 is 20 residues long. Germline CDR1 is SGHTS and CDR2 is YDEGEE. Unmatched junction bases numbered 22, after V lost 2 bases and J lost 8 bases. CDR3 bases: TGTGCCAGCAGCTTAATGGTCGGAACCAGTCTTAGCGGGAGGAGAGACATTCAGTACTTC. Translated: CASSLMVGTSLSGRRDIQYF.

This clone was observed a single time. The chain joins TRBV28 to TRBJ1-5; D remains unclear. Germline loops: CDR1 MDHEN, CDR2 SYDVKM. Trimming cost V 2 bases and J 3 bases, with 11 bases left between them. The CDR3 extends over 15 amino acids. As DNA, the CDR3 is TGTGCCAGCAGTTTAATCCAAGAGGTCAATCAGCCCCAGCATTTT. Its translation: CASSLIQEVNQPQHF.

This clone came up once. This rearrangement joins TRBV4-1 to TRBJ2-5, with TRBD1 matching 10 bases. Germline CDR1 is MGHRA and CDR2 is YSYEKL. Trimming cost V 4 bases and J 5 bases; bases outside gene matches: 7. The CDR3 length is 15 residues. In DNA, the CDR3 is TGCGCCAGCAGCCGTGGGACAGGGGTTATCGAGACCCAGTACTTC. Its protein is CASSRGTGVIETQYF.

This chain links TRBV27 with TRBJ2-7, with 7 bases lining up with TRBD2. Germline V lookup: CDR1 MNHEY, CDR2 SMNVEV (reference sequence). V shed 7 bases and J 5 bases; nucleotides not matched to a gene: 11. This CDR3 comprises 14 residues. CDR3 residues: CASNYHGEGNEQYF. In DNA, the CDR3 is TGTGCCAGCAATTATCATGGGGAGGGGAACGAGCAGTACTTC.

The chain is built from TRBV5-6 and TRBJ2-7; TRBD2 might be the D (5 bases). The germline gives CDR1 SGHDT, CDR2 YYEEEE. This CDR3 spans 16 amino acids. V was pared by 5 bases and J by 1 base, with 19 bases between. This CDR3 is CASSNAPGDVSYEQYF. CDR3 bases: TGTGCCAGCAGTAACGCCCCCGGGGATGTGTCCTACGAGCAGTACTTC.

The CDR3 nucleotides are TGTGCCAGCAGCTATCCCCGGAGGGAGGAGACCCAGTACTTC. Its translation is CASSYPRREETQYF. The V call is TRBV5-4, the J call TRBJ2-5; the D gene is possibly TRBD2 (6 bases). This CDR3 comprises 14 residues. Deletions cut 3 bases from V and 5 bases from J, with 14 bases between. The germline CDR1 and CDR2 sequences are SGHNT and YYREEE (reference sequence). Full variable domain (rest looked up from reference TRBV5-4 and TRBJ2-5): ETGVTQSPTHLIKTRGQQVTLRCSSQSGHNTVSWYQQALGQGPQFIFQYYREEENGRGNFPPRFSGLQFPNYSSELNVNALELDDSALYLCASSYPRREETQYFGPGTRLLVL.

The J gene is TRBJ1-5, the V gene TRBV28; the match to TRBD1 covers 8 bases. This CDR3 has 14 residues. With V trimmed by 5 bases and J by 7 bases, 7 bases remained unmatched. Germline CDR1 and CDR2: MDHEN and SYDVKM. The CDR3 loop is CASSVQGEGQPQHF. The CDR3 DNA reads as TGTGCCAGCAGTGTACAGGGGGAAGGACAGCCCCAGCATTTT.

The chain joins TRBV2 to TRBJ2-1, with D perhaps matching TRBD2 (6 bases). Per germline, CDR1 SNHLY and CDR2 FYNNEI. This CDR3 has 15 residues. Trimming removed 4 bases from V and 4 bases from J, with 14 bases in between. CDR3 loop: CASSAHFGGYNEQFF. DNA for the CDR3: TGTGCCAGCAGTGCGCACTTTGGGGGGTACAATGAGCAGTTCTTC.

This rearrangement joins TRBV29-1 to TRBJ2-1; D unresolved. The CDR3 spans 15 residues. V gave up 3 bases and J gave up 0 bases, with 12 bases separating them. Germline-derived CDR1 and CDR2 are SQVTM and ANQGSEA. DNA of the CDR3: TGCAGCGTTGAGCGGCGACTGAGCTCCTACAATGAGCAGTTCTTC. Protein product: CSVERRLSSYNEQFF.